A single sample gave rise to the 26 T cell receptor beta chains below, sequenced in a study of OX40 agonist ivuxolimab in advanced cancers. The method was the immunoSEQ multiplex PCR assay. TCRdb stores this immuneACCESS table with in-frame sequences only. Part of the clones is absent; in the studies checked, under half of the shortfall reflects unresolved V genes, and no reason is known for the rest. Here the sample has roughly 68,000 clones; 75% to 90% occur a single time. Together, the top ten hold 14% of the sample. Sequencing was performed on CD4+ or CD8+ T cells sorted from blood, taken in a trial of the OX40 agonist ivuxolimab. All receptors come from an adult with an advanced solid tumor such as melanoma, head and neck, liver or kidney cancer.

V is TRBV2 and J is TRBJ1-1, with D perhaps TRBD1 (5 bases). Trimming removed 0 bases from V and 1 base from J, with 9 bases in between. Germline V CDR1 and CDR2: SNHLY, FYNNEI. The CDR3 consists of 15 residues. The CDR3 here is CASSEAGRRNTEAFF. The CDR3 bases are TGTGCCAGCAGTGAAGCGGGACGGAGGAACACTGAAGCTTTCTTT.

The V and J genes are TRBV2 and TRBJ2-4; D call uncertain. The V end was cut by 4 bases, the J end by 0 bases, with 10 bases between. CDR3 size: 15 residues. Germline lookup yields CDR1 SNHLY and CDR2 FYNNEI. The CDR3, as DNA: TGTGCCAGCAGTGCGATTCAGCTAGCCAAAAACATTCAGTACTTC. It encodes CASSAIQLAKNIQYF.

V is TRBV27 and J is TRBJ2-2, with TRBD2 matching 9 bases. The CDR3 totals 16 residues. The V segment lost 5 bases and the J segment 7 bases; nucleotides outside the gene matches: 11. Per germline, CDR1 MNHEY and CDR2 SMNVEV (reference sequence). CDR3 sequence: CASSPHAGGWGGELFF. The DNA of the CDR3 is TGTGCCAGCAGTCCTCACGCGGGAGGGTGGGGCGGGGAGCTGTTTTTT.

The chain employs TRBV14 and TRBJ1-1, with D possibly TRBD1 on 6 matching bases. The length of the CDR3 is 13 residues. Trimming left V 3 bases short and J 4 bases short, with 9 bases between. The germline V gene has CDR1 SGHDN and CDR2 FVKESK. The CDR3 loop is CASSHRGFTEAFF. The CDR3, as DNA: TGTGCCAGCAGCCACAGGGGTTTCACTGAAGCTTTCTTT.

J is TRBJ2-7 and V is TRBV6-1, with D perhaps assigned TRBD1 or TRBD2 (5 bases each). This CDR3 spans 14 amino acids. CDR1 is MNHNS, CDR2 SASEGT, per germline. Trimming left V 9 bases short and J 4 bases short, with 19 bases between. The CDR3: CASSPTGLFYEQYF. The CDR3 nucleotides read TGTGCCAGTAGTCCCACAGGACTCTTTTACGAGCAGTACTTC.

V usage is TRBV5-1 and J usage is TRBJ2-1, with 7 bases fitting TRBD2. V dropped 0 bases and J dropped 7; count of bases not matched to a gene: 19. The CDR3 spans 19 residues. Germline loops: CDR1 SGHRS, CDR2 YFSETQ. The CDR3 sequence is CASSLVLRGGRYGYNEQFF. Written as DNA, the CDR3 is TGCGCCAGCAGCTTGGTCCTCCGAGGCGGGAGATACGGTTATAATGAGCAGTTCTTC.

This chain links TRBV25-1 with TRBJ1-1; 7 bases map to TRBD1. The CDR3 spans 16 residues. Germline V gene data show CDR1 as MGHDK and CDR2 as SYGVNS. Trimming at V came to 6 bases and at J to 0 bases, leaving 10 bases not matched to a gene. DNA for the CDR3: TGTGCCAGCAGGGGGAGGCAGGGGGGAATGAACACTGAAGCTTTCTTT. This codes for CASRGRQGGMNTEAFF.

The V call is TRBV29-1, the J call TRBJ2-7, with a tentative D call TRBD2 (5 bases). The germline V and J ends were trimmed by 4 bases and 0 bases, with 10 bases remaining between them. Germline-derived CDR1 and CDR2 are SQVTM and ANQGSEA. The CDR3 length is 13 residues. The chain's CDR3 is CSVAPSNSYEQYF. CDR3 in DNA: TGCAGCGTTGCACCTAGCAACTCCTACGAGCAGTACTTC.

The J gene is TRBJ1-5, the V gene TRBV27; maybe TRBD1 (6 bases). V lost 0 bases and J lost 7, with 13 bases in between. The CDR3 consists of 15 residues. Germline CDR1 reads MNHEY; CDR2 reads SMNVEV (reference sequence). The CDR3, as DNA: TGTGCCAGCAGTTTATCTAGGTCAGGGGACCAGCCCCAGCATTTT. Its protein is CASSLSRSGDQPQHF.

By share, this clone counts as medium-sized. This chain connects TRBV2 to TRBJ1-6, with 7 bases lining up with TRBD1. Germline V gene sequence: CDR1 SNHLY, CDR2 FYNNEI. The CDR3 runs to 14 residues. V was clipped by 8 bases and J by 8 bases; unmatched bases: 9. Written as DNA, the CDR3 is TGTGCCAGCGCCTCCGGGACAGAATATTCACCCCTCCACTTT. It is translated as CASASGTEYSPLHF.

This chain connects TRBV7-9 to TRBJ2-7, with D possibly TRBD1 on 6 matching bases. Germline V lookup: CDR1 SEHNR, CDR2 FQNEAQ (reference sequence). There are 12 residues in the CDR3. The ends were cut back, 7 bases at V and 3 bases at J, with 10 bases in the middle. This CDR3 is CASNTDSYEQYF. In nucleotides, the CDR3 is TGTGCCAGCAACACGGACAGCTACGAGCAGTACTTC. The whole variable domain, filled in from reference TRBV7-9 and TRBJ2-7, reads DTGVSQNPRHKITKRGQNVTFRCDPISEHNRLYWYRQTLGQGPEFLTYFQNEAQLEKSRLLSDRFSAERPKGSFSTLEIQRTEQGDSAMYLCASNTDSYEQYFGPGTRLTVT.

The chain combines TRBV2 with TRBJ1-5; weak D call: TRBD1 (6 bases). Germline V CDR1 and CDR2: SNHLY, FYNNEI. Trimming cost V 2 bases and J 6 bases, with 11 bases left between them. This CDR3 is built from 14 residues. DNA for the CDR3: TGTGCCAGCAGTGAAAGGCAGGGGAGTCAGCCCCAGCATTTT. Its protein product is CASSERQGSQPQHF. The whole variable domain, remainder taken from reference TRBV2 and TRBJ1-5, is EPEVTQTPSHQVTQMGQEVILRCVPISNHLYFYWYRQILGQKVEFLVSFYNNEISEKSEIFDDQFSVERPDGSNFTLKIRSTKLEDSAMYFCASSERQGSQPQHFGDGTRLSIL.

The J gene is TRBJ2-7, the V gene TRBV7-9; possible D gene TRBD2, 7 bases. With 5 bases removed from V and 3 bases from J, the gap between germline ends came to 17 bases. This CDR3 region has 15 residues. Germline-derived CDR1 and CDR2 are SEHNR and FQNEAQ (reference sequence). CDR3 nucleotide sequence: TGTGCCAGCAGCCCCTTTATGGGGGGGCACTACGAGCAGTACTTC. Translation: CASSPFMGGHYEQYF. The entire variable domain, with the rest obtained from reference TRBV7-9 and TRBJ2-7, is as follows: DTGVSQNPRHKITKRGQNVTFRCDPISEHNRLYWYRQTLGQGPEFLTYFQNEAQLEKSRLLSDRFSAERPKGSFSTLEIQRTEQGDSAMYLCASSPFMGGHYEQYFGPGTRLTVT.

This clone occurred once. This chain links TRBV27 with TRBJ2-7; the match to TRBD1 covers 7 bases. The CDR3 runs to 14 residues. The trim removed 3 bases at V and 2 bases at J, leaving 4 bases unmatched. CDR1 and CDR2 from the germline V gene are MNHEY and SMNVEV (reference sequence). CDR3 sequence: CASSFTGVPYEQYF. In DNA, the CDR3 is TGTGCCAGCAGTTTCACAGGGGTACCCTACGAGCAGTACTTC.

This CDR3 reads CASSLVGVNTEAFF. In DNA form, the CDR3 reads TGTGCCAGCAGTTTGGTGGGGGTAAACACTGAAGCTTTCTTT. The V gene is TRBV27, the J gene TRBJ1-1, with D possibly matching TRBD1 (5 bases). V lost 3 bases to trimming and J lost 2 bases, with 10 bases between them. Germline assignment: CDR1 MNHEY and CDR2 SMNVEV (reference sequence). The CDR3 consists of 14 residues.

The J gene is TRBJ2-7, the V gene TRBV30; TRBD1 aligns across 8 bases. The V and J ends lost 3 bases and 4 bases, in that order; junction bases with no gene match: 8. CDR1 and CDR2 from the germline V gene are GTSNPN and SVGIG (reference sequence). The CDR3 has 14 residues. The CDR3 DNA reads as TGTGCCTGGAGGACGGGACAGGCAAGATACGAGCAGTACTTC. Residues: CAWRTGQARYEQYF.

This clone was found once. The CDR3 loop is CASSLSAEGSFTGELFF. DNA for the CDR3: TGTGCCAGCAGCTTGTCCGCTGAAGGGTCTTTTACCGGGGAGCTGTTTTTT. This chain connects TRBV5-8 to TRBJ2-2, with D hard to call. V dropped 1 base and J dropped 5 bases, with 18 bases sitting between them. The CDR3 sequence is 17 residues long. Germline assignment: CDR1 SGHTS and CDR2 YDEGEE.

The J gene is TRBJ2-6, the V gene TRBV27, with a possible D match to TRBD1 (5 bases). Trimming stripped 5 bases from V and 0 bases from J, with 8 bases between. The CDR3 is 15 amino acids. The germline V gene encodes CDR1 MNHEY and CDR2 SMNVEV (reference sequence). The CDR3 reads CASSTRGSGANVLTF. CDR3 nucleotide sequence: TGTGCCAGCAGTACAAGGGGCTCTGGGGCCAACGTCCTGACTTTC.

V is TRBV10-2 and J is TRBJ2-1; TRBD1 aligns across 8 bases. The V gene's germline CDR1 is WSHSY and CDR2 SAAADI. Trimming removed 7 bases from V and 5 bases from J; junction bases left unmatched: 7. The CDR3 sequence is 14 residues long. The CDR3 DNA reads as TGCGCCAGCACCTACAGGGGGTGGAACAATGAGCAGTTCTTC. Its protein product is CASTYRGWNNEQFF.

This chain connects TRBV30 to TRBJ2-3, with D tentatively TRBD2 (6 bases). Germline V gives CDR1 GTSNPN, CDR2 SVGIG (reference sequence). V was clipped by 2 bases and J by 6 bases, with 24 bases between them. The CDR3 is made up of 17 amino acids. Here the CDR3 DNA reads TGTGCCTGGAGTTGGGGGGATGAGCGTCCCTGGGGTGATACGCAGTATTTT. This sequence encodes CAWSWGDERPWGDTQYF. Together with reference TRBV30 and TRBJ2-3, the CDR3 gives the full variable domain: SQTIHQWPATLVQPVGSPLSLECTVEGTSNPNLYWYRQAAGRGLQLLFYSVGIGQISSEVPQNLSASRPQDRQFILSSKKLLLSDSGFYLCAWSWGDERPWGDTQYFGPGTRLTVL.

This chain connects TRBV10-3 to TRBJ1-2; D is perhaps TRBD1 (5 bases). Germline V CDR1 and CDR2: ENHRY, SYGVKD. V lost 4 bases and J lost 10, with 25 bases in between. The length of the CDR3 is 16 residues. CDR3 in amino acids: CAISAYWDSTGTFYTF. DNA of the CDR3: TGTGCCATCAGTGCCTATTGGGACTCCACAGGAACCTTCTACACCTTC.

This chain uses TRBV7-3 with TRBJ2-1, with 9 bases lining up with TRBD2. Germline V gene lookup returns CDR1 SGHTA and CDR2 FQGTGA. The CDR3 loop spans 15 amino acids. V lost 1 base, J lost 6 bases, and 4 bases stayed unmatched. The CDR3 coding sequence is TGTGCCAGCAGCTTAATAGCGGGAGCCTCCAATGAGCAGTTCTTC. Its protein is CASSLIAGASNEQFF.

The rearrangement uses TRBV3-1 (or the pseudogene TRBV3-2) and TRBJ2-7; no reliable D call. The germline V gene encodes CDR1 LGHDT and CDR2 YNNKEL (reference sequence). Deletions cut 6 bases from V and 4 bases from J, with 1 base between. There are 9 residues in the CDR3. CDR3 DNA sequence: TGTGCCAGCAGTTACGAGCAGTACTTC. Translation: CASSYEQYF.

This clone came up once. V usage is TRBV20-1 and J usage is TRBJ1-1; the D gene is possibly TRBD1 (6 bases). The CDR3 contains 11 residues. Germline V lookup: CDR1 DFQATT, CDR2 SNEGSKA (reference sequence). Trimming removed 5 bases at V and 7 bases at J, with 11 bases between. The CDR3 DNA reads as TGCAGTGCTCCCAGGGGAAATGAAGCTTTCTTT. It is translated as CSAPRGNEAFF.

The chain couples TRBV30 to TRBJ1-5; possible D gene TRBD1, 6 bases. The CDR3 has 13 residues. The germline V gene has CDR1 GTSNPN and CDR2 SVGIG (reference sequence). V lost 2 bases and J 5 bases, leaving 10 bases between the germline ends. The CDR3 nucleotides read TGTGCCTGGAGTATAGGGGGTTATCAGCCCCAGCATTTT. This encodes CAWSIGGYQPQHF.

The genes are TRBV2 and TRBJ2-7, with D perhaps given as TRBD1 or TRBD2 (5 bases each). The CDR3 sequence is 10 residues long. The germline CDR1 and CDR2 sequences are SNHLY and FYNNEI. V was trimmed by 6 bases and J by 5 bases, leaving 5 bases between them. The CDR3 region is CASRGDEQYF. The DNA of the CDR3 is TGTGCCAGCAGGGGGGACGAGCAGTACTTC. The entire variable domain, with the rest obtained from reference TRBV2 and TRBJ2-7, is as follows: EPEVTQTPSHQVTQMGQEVILRCVPISNHLYFYWYRQILGQKVEFLVSFYNNEISEKSEIFDDQFSVERPDGSNFTLKIRSTKLEDSAMYFCASRGDEQYFGPGTRLTVT.